Listed below are T cell receptor beta chains from one sample, sequenced in a study of OX40 agonist ivuxolimab in advanced cancers. Assay: immunoSEQ multiplex PCR; the TCRdb copy retains only in-frame clones and omits some. Found here are about 60,000 clones, roughly nine tenths of them singletons; the top ten hold around 4%. This specimen consisted of CD4+ or CD8+ T cells sorted from blood, obtained in a trial of the OX40 agonist ivuxolimab. These receptor sequences come from an adult with an advanced solid tumor such as melanoma, head and neck, liver or kidney cancer. Both conserved end residues are part of each CDR3. The D gene is left open where the match is weak. Clone size is stated in some rows and not others, as once, few, many or a class when expanded.

NA	TRBD1	TRBV28	TRBJ2-1	TGTGCCAGCAGTCGCTCTTTGGGACAGGGGTCCTACAATGAGCAGTTCTTC	CASSRSLGQGSYNEQFF
once	TRBD2	TRBV9	TRBJ2-5	TGTGCCAGCAGCGTCCGGGGACTAAGCGTATACGAGACCCAGTACTTC	CASSVRGLSVYETQYF
once	NA	TRBV18	TRBJ1-1	TGTGCCAGCTCACCACTGGGGCGTGAAGCTTTCTTT	CASSPLGREAFF
NA	TRBD1	TRBV11-3	TRBJ2-2	TGTGCCAGCAGCGCGGACAGGGCGGGCACCGGGGAGCTGTTTTTT	CASSADRAGTGELFF
NA	TRBD1	TRBV5-1	TRBJ1-1	TGCGCCAGCAGATTTACAGGGGTCCGCACTGAAGCTTTCTTT	CASRFTGVRTEAFF
NA	NA	TRBV30	TRBJ1-3	TGTGCCTGGAGTGGGTGGGAAATCGGAAACACCATATATTTT	CAWSGWEIGNTIYF
NA	NA	TRBV29-1	TRBJ2-1	TGCAGCGTTGAAGCAGGGTACAATGAGCAGTTCTTC	CSVEAGYNEQFF
few	NA	TRBV27	TRBJ2-7	TGTGCCAGCAGTCGCGCCGGACTAACCCAGCAGTACTTC	CASSRAGLTQQYF
NA	TRBD1	TRBV7-2	TRBJ2-7	TGTGCCAGCAGCTATCGGGACAGCTCCTACGAGCAGTACTTC	CASSYRDSSYEQYF
NA	NA	TRBV4-2	TRBJ1-2	TGTGCCAGCAGCCAAGGGGGGGCCGGGGGATGGTATGGCTACACCTTC	CASSQGGAGGWYGYTF
NA	NA	TRBV5-4	TRBJ2-7	TGTGCCAGCAGCGACAGCCTAGCAGACGAGCAGTACTTC	CASSDSLADEQYF
once	TRBD1	TRBV9	TRBJ1-6	TGTGCCAGCAGCGTAGATCGGACAGGGTTAGAGTCACCCCTCCACTTT	CASSVDRTGLESPLHF
NA	NA	TRBV28	TRBJ2-7	TGTGCCAGCAGCCAACCGTACGAGCAGTACTTC	CASSQPYEQYF
NA	NA	TRBV9	TRBJ1-4	TGTGCCAGCAGCGTATCAGGATCTAATGAAAAACTGTTTTTT	CASSVSGSNEKLFF
NA	NA	TRBV18	TRBJ2-4	TGTGCCAGCTCACCGGGAGCAGAGGCCAAAAACATTCAGTACTTC	CASSPGAEAKNIQYF
NA	NA	TRBV7-3	TRBJ2-5	TGTGCCAGCAGCCCCGTGGGGGAAGAGACCCAGTACTTC	CASSPVGEETQYF
few	NA	TRBV5-6	TRBJ1-2	TGTGCCAGCAGCTTGGTAGGAATTATTAACTATGGCTACACCTTC	CASSLVGIINYGYTF
NA	TRBD1	TRBV29-1	TRBJ2-2	TGCAGCGCGGGACAGGGGTACACCGGGGAGCTGTTTTTT	CSAGQGYTGELFF
NA	NA	TRBV28	TRBJ2-7	TGTGCCAGCAGTTTTGGGACCAGGTACGAGCAGTACTTC	CASSFGTRYEQYF
NA	TRBD1	TRBV5-5	TRBJ2-5	TGTGCCAGCAGCTTATACAGGGGGCAAGAGACCCAGTACTTC	CASSLYRGQETQYF
once	NA	TRBV27	TRBJ2-2	TGTGCCAGCAACCAGGGGAACACCGGGGAGCTGTTTTTT	CASNQGNTGELFF
NA	NA	TRBV4-3	TRBJ2-5	TGCGCCAGCAGCCAAGGTCCGGAGACCCAGTACTTC	CASSQGPETQYF
NA	NA	TRBV9	TRBJ2-1	TGTGCCAGCAGCGCGTCTCTGGATGAGCAGTTCTTC	CASSASLDEQFF
NA	NA	TRBV5-4	TRBJ1-6	TGTGCCAGCAGCTACTTCCGGGACGGTAATTCACCCCTCCACTTT	CASSYFRDGNSPLHF
once	NA	TRBV5-1	TRBJ2-3	TGCGCCAGCAGCTTGGCCGACAGGCCGGCTAGCACAGATACGCAGTATTTT	CASSLADRPASTDTQYF
NA	NA	TRBV28	TRBJ2-4	TGTGCCAGCAGCCCAGACAGCGAGTATGTCAAAAACATTCAGTACTTC	CASSPDSEYVKNIQYF
NA	NA	TRBV28	TRBJ2-7	TGTGCCAGCAGTCTACCGGACAGGGAGGGCTGCGAGCAGTACTTC	CASSLPDREGCEQYF
NA	TRBD1	TRBV5-8	TRBJ1-1	TGTGCCAGCAGCAACTCCCCCGACAGGGTAGGGACTGAAGCTTTCTTT	CASSNSPDRVGTEAFF
NA	TRBD1	TRBV28	TRBJ2-5	TGTGCCAGCAGTTTATACTCAGGGGGCGTCGAAGAGACCCAGTACTTC	CASSLYSGGVEETQYF
NA	NA	TRBV29-1	TRBJ1-2	TGCAGCGTTGAAGATCTGGGACGGACTTATGGCTACACCTTC	CSVEDLGRTYGYTF
once	TRBD1	TRBV15	TRBJ2-5	TGTGCCACCAGCACCTCCCGGGACAGAGTAAAGGGAGAGACCCAGTACTTC	CATSTSRDRVKGETQYF
NA	NA	TRBV27	TRBJ2-7	TGTGCCAGCAGTTTTTGGCGGAGGGACACAAGAGTGTACGAGCAGTACTTC	CASSFWRRDTRVYEQYF
few	NA	TRBV5-1	TRBJ1-1	TGCGCCAGCAGCTTGGTTCCAGGGCGGAACACTGAAGCTTTCTTT	CASSLVPGRNTEAFF
NA	NA	TRBV25-1	TRBJ1-2	TGTGCCAGCAGTGTGGGCACCTATAACTATGGCTACACCTTC	CASSVGTYNYGYTF
NA	TRBD1	TRBV9	TRBJ1-5	TGTGCCAGCCCCGGGACAGGGGGCGAGACGGCCACCAATCAGCCCCAGCATTTT	CASPGTGGETATNQPQHF
NA	NA	TRBV28	TRBJ1-4	TGTGCCAGCAGCAGGTTTACCACAACTAATGAAAAACTGTTTTTT	CASSRFTTTNEKLFF
NA	NA	TRBV4-2	TRBJ2-7	TGTGCCAGCAGCCAAGATGAATTGGACGGGCCCACCTACGAGCAGTACTTC	CASSQDELDGPTYEQYF
once	NA	TRBV4-2	TRBJ2-2	TGTGCCAGCAGCCAAGTGGAGGATGGGGAGCTGTTTTTT	CASSQVEDGELFF
NA	TRBD1	TRBV10-3	TRBJ2-7	TGTGCCATCAGTGAAACAGGGGGCGGTTACGAGCAGTACTTC	CAISETGGGYEQYF
few	NA	TRBV7-2	TRBJ1-5	TGTGCCAGCAGCCCACTAAAGGGGAGCAATCAGCCCCAGCATTTT	CASSPLKGSNQPQHF
NA	NA	TRBV25-1	TRBJ2-1	TGTGCCAGCAGTGATCCGGGCAGTTACAATGAGCAGTTCTTC	CASSDPGSYNEQFF
NA	TRBD1	TRBV9	TRBJ1-1	TGTGCCAGCAGCGTAGTGGACAGGGGGCGAATGAACACTGAAGCTTTCTTT	CASSVVDRGRMNTEAFF
NA	NA	TRBV6-6	TRBJ1-6	TGTGCCAGCAGTTACAGTTGGCGGAATTCACCCCTCCACTTT	CASSYSWRNSPLHF
NA	NA	TRBV14	TRBJ2-2	TGTGCCAGCAGCCAAATACCGGAGGATCCCACCGGGGAGCTGTTTTTT	CASSQIPEDPTGELFF
NA	NA	TRBV7-9	TRBJ1-4	TGTGCCATCCGGCCTAGTGGTCACGAAAAACTGTTTTTT	CAIRPSGHEKLFF
few	NA	TRBV30	TRBJ1-1	TGTGCCTGGAGGGTTGGGTTTGGCACTGAAGCTTTCTTT	CAWRVGFGTEAFF
NA	NA	TRBV19	TRBJ2-7	TGTGCCAGTAGTCTTTCGTCGGGGGCCGCCTACGAGCAGTACTTC	CASSLSSGAAYEQYF
NA	NA	TRBV11-3	TRBJ2-1	TGTGCCAGCAGCTTAGAGGGCAATGAGCAGTTCTTC	CASSLEGNEQFF
NA	NA	TRBV6-5	TRBJ1-5	TGTGCCAGCAGTGCGAATAGCAATCAGCCCCAGCATTTT	CASSANSNQPQHF
NA	NA	TRBV6-5	TRBJ1-2	TGTGCCAGCGGGGAGGGATACTATGGCTACACCTTC	CASGEGYYGYTF
NA	NA	TRBV7-2	TRBJ2-5	TGTGCCAGCAGCCCCAGTTGGGATTCGGAGACCCAGTACTTC	CASSPSWDSETQYF
NA	TRBD2	TRBV28	TRBJ2-1	TGTGCCAGCAGTCATTCGACTAGCGGGCTTTACAATGAGCAGTTCTTC	CASSHSTSGLYNEQFF
NA	TRBD2	TRBV28	TRBJ2-1	TGTGCCAGCAGCCCTGGGATGGGGGGGGATGAGCAGTTCTTC	CASSPGMGGDEQFF
NA	NA	TRBV7-6	TRBJ2-2	TGTGCCAGCAGCCAAGACCAAAACACCGGGGAGCTGTTTTTT	CASSQDQNTGELFF
NA	TRBD1	TRBV7-9	TRBJ1-6	TGTGCCAGCAGCTTGGTAGACAGGGCTAATTCACCCCTCCACTTT	CASSLVDRANSPLHF
NA	NA	TRBV6-5	TRBJ1-1	TGTGCCAGCAGTTACGGGCGGCACACTGAAGCTTTCTTT	CASSYGRHTEAFF
NA	NA	TRBV19	TRBJ1-1	TGTGCCAGTAGTATAGATCCGCACAGCGCGCTCTCTGAAGCTTTCTTT	CASSIDPHSALSEAFF
NA	TRBD1	TRBV27	TRBJ2-2	TGTGCCAGCTGCCGACAGGGGGACACCGGGGAGCTGTTTTTT	CASCRQGDTGELFF
once	NA	TRBV6-6	TRBJ2-5	TGTGCCAGCAGTTCACCGGGCGTGCTCCAAGAGACCCAGTACTTC	CASSSPGVLQETQYF